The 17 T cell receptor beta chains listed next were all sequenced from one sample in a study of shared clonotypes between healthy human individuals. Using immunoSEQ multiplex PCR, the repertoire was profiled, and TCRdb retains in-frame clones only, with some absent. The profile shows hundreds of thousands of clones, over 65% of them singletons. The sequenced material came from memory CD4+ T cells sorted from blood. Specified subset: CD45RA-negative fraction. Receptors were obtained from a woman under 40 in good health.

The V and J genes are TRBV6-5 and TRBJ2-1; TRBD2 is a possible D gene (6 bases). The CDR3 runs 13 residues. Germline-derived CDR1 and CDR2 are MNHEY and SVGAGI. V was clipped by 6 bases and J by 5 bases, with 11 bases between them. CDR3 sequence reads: CASRGTWHNEQFF. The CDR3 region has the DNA TGTGCCAGCAGGGGGACTTGGCACAATGAGCAGTTCTTC.

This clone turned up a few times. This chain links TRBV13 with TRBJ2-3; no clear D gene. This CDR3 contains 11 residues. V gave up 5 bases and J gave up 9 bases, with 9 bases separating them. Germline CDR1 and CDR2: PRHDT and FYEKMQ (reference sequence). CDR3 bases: TGTGCCAGCAGCCGGGTACGCACGCAGTATTTT. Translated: CASSRVRTQYF. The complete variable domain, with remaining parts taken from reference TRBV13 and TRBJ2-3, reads AAGVIQSPRHLIKEKRETATLKCYPIPRHDTVYWYQQGPGQDPQFLISFYEKMQSDKGSIPDRFSAQQFSDYHSELNMSSLELGDSALYFCASSRVRTQYFGPGTRLTVL.

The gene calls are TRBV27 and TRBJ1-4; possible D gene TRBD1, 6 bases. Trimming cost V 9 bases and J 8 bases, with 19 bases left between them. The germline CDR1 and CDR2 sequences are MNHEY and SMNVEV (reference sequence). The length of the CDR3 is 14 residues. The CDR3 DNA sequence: TGTGCCAGTTCCAGGGCAGGGGTGGGAGAAAAACTGTTTTTT. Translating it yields CASSRAGVGEKLFF.

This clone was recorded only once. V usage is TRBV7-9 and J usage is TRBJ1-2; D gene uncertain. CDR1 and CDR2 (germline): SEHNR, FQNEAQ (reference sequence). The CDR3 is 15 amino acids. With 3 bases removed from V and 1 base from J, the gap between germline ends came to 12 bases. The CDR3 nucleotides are TGTGCCAGCAGCTTGGGCCCCCAAAATAACTATGGCTACACCTTC. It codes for CASSLGPQNNYGYTF. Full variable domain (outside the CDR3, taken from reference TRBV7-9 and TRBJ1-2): DTGVSQNPRHKITKRGQNVTFRCDPISEHNRLYWYRQTLGQGPEFLTYFQNEAQLEKSRLLSDRFSAERPKGSFSTLEIQRTEQGDSAMYLCASSLGPQNNYGYTFGSGTRLTVV.

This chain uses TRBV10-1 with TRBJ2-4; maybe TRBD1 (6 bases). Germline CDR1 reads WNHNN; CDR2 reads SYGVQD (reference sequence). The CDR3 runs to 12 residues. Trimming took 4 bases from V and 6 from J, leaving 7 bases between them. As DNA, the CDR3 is TGCGCCAGCAGTGGGGACACAAACATTCAGTACTTC. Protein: CASSGDTNIQYF.

In DNA form, the CDR3 reads TGTGCCAGCAGCTGGGGCGACAGGAGCACAGATACGCAGTATTTT. Translated: CASSWGDRSTDTQYF. The chain links TRBV5-8 to TRBJ2-3, with D possibly TRBD1 on 6 matching bases. Trimming took off 3 bases at V and 0 bases at J, with 11 bases between the two ends. There are 15 residues in the CDR3. Germline V gene sequence: CDR1 SGHTS, CDR2 YDEGEE.

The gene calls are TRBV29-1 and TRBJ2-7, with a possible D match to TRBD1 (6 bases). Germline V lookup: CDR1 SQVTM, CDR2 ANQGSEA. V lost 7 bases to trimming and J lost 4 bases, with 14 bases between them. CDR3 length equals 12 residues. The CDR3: CSALSRGYEQYF. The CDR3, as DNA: TGCAGCGCCTTATCCAGGGGTTACGAGCAGTACTTC.

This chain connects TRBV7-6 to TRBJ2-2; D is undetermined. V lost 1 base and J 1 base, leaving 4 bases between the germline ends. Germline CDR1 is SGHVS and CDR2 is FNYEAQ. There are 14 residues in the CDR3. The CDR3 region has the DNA TGTGCCAGCAGCTTAGTTGAGAACACCGGGGAGCTGTTTTTT. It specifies CASSLVENTGELFF.

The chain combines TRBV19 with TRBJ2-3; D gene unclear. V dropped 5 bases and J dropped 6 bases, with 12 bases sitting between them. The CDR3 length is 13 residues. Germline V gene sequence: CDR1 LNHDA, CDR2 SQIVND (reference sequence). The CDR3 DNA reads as TGTGCCAGTAGTCCTCGGACGGCCGATACGCAGTATTTT. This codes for CASSPRTADTQYF.

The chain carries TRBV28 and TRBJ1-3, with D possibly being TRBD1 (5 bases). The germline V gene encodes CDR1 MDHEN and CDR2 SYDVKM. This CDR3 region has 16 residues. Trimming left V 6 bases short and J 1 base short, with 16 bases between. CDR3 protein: CASRGHSQGSGNTIYF. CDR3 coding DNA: TGTGCCAGCAGAGGACACTCTCAGGGTTCTGGAAACACCATATATTTT.

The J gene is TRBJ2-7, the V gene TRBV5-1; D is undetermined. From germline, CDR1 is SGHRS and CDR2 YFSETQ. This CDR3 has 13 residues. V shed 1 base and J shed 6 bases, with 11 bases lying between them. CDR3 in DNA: TGCGCCAGCAGCTTGCACTATTCCCTCGAGCAGTACTTC. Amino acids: CASSLHYSLEQYF.

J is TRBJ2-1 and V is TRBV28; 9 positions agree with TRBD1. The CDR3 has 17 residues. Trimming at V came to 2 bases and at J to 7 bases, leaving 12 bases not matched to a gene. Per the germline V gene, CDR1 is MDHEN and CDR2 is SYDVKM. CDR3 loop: CASSLIGLSTGGNEQFF. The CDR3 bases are TGTGCCAGCAGTTTAATTGGTTTATCGACAGGGGGTAATGAGCAGTTCTTC.

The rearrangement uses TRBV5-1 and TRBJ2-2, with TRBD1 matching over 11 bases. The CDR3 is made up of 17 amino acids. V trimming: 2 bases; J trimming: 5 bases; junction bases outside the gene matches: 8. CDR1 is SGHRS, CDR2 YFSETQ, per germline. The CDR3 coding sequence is TGCGCCAGCAGCTTAGCCCCCGGGACAGGGGGTACCGGGGAGCTGTTTTTT. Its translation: CASSLAPGTGGTGELFF. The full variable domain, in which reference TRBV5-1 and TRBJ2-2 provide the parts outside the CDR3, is KAGVTQTPRYLIKTRGQQVTLSCSPISGHRSVSWYQQTPGQGLQFLFEYFSETQRNKGNFPGRFSGRQFSNSRSEMNVSTLELGDSALYLCASSLAPGTGGTGELFFGEGSRLTVL.

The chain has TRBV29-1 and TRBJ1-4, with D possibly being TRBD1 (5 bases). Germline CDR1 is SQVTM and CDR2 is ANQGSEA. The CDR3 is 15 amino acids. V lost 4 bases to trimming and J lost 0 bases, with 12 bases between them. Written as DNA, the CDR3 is TGCAGCGTTGGGGGCAGGACTGCAACTAATGAAAAACTGTTTTTT. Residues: CSVGGRTATNEKLFF.

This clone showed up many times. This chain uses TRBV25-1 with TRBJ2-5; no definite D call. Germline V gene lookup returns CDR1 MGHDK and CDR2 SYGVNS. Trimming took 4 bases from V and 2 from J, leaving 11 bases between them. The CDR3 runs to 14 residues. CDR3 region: CASSARQAQETQYF. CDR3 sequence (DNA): TGTGCCAGCAGTGCTCGTCAAGCTCAAGAGACCCAGTACTTC.

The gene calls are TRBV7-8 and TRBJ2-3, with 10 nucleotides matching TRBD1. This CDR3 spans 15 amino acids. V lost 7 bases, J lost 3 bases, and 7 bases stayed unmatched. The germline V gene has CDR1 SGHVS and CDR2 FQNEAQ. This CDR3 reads CASNYGTGATDTQYF. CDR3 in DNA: TGTGCCAGCAACTACGGGACAGGGGCTACAGATACGCAGTATTTT.

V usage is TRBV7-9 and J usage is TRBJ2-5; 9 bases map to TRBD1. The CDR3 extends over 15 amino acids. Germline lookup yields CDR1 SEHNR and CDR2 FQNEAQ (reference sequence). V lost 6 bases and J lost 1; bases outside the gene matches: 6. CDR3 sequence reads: CASSRDREFQETQYF. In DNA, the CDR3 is TGTGCCAGCAGTCGGGACAGGGAGTTCCAAGAGACCCAGTACTTC.